This is a list of T cell receptor beta chains from one sample in a study of blood T cell repertoires in COVID-19. Sequencing was performed with immunoSEQ multiplex PCR; in TCRdb, only in-frame clones are kept and a portion is missing. The sample consists of tens of thousands of clones, around 81% of them appearing once. Sequenced material: peripheral blood. The receptor set was obtained from a man aged 65-85 years with active COVID-19. CDR3s include the opening cysteine and the closing phenylalanine or tryptophan. The D gene is left open where the match is weak. Rows give clone size only sometimes, using once, few, many, or a class for an expanded clone.

clone_size	d_call	j_call	v_call	cdr3_aa	cdr3_nt
-	TRBD1	TRBJ2-3	TRBV7-3	CASSLDRGADTQYF	TGTGCCAGCAGCTTGGACAGGGGGGCAGATACGCAGTATTTT
-	-	TRBJ1-5	TRBV6-5	CASSRQVVSNQPQHF	TGTGCCAGCAGTAGACAGGTTGTTAGCAATCAGCCCCAGCATTTT
-	-	TRBJ2-1	TRBV6-2/TRBV6-3	CASSLGDEQFF	TGTGCCAGCAGTCTCGGGGATGAGCAGTTCTTC
-	-	TRBJ2-7	TRBV10-2	CASSEFAGKSFSSYEQYF	TGCGCCAGCAGTGAATTCGCAGGGAAAAGTTTCAGCTCCTACGAGCAGTACTTC
-	TRBD2	TRBJ2-7	TRBV6-1	CASSETSGGAGVWEQYF	TGTGCCAGCAGTGAAACTAGCGGGGGGGCGGGAGTATGGGAGCAGTACTTC
-	-	TRBJ1-4	TRBV5-1	CASSSQGLNNEKLFF	TGCGCCAGCAGTTCCCAGGGGCTCAATAATGAAAAACTGTTTTTT
-	-	TRBJ1-2	TRBV16	CASSQGVYGYTF	TGTGCCAGCAGCCAGGGAGTCTATGGCTACACCTTC
-	-	TRBJ2-5	TRBV5-1	CASSQDKGPARDYF	TGCGCCAGCAGCCAGGACAAGGGTCCCGCCCGCGACTACTTC
few	-	TRBJ1-6	TRBV6-2/TRBV6-3	CASSTTPWTVGSSPLHF	TGTGCCAGCAGTACGACTCCTTGGACAGTTGGATCTTCACCCCTCCACTTT
-	-	TRBJ1-2	TRBV28	CASKEADGYYGYTF	TGTGCCAGCAAGGAGGCTGACGGGTACTATGGCTACACCTTC
-	-	TRBJ2-2	TRBV4-2	CASSQVEKTGELFF	TGTGCCAGCAGCCAAGTGGAGAAAACCGGGGAGCTGTTTTTT
-	-	TRBJ2-6	TRBV28	CASSFFSGANVLTF	TGTGCCAGCAGTTTCTTCTCTGGGGCCAACGTCCTGACTTTC
-	TRBD2	TRBJ2-7	TRBV19	CASSSGTSGGIYEQYF	TGTGCCAGTAGCTCGGGGACTAGCGGGGGTATTTACGAGCAGTACTTC
-	TRBD1	TRBJ2-2	TRBV3-1/TRBV3-2	CASSRTGGGTGELFF	TGTGCCAGCAGCCGCACAGGGGGCGGCACCGGGGAGCTGTTTTTT
-	-	TRBJ1-5	TRBV6-5	CASSPVGQNNQPQHF	TGTGCCAGCAGCCCCGTAGGACAGAACAATCAGCCCCAGCATTTT
-	-	TRBJ1-2	TRBV7-2	CASSLVAGSGGYTF	TGTGCCAGCAGCTTAGTCGCCGGGAGTGGTGGCTACACCTTC
once	TRBD2	TRBJ2-1	TRBV19	CASSPGLAGTSYNEQFF	TGTGCCAGTAGTCCCGGACTAGCGGGGACCTCCTACAATGAGCAGTTCTTC
-	-	TRBJ1-2	TRBV19	CASSIGLNYGYTF	TGTGCCAGTAGTATCGGTCTGAACTATGGCTACACCTTC
-	-	TRBJ1-4	TRBV27	CATQGRLNEKLFF	TGTGCCACTCAAGGCAGACTAAATGAAAAACTGTTTTTT
-	TRBD1	TRBJ1-3	TRBV7-6	CASSLRDRATSGNTIYF	TGTGCCAGCAGCCTCCGGGACAGGGCAACTTCTGGAAACACCATATATTTT
-	TRBD1	TRBJ2-6	TRBV28	CASSSTGASGANVLTF	TGTGCCAGCAGTTCGACAGGGGCCTCTGGGGCCAACGTCCTGACTTTC
few	TRBD1	TRBJ2-2	TRBV18	CASSPNPGQGNTGELFF	TGTGCCAGCTCACCAAATCCGGGACAGGGCAACACCGGGGAGCTGTTTTTT
-	-	TRBJ2-7	TRBV9	CASSGTAAYEQYF	TGTGCCAGCAGCGGAACGGCGGCCTACGAGCAGTACTTC
-	-	TRBJ1-5	TRBV18	CASSPRGVTQPQHF	TGTGCCAGCTCACCTCGGGGTGTCACTCAGCCCCAGCATTTT
-	-	TRBJ2-2	TRBV7-3	CASSLPGGHRELFF	TGTGCCAGCAGCTTACCCGGAGGCCACCGGGAGCTGTTTTTT
-	TRBD1	TRBJ2-3	TRBV24-1	CATSSGQGVTDTQYF	TGTGCCACCAGCTCGGGACAGGGGGTTACAGATACGCAGTATTTT
-	-	TRBJ2-5	TRBV5-5	CASSPEWLKETQYF	TGTGCCAGCAGCCCTGAGTGGTTGAAAGAGACCCAGTACTTC
-	-	TRBJ1-5	TRBV21-1	CASSKWHEGNQPQHF	TGTGCCAGCAGCAAATGGCACGAGGGCAATCAGCCCCAGCATTTT
-	-	TRBJ2-5	TRBV3-1/TRBV3-2	CASSARGRETQYF	TGTGCCAGCAGCGCCAGGGGTAGAGAGACCCAGTACTTC
-	-	TRBJ2-3	TRBV6-5	CASSYLGGGGTDTQYF	TGTGCCAGCAGTTACCTCGGGGGTGGGGGCACAGATACGCAGTATTTT
-	TRBD1	TRBJ2-7	TRBV7-9	CASSSRQGAHEQYF	TGTGCCAGCAGCAGCAGACAGGGGGCCCACGAGCAGTACTTC
-	TRBD2	TRBJ2-7	TRBV5-1	CASSSGGRSYEQYF	TGCGCCAGCAGCTCGGGAGGCAGGAGCTACGAGCAGTACTTC